The TCR beta chain described here comes from a study of T cell responses to AZD1222 COVID-19 vaccine. Produced via immunoSEQ multiplex PCR; TCRdb's table is partial and in-frame only. This sample has 180,000 or so clones, with roughly nine tenths found just once. Pooling was applied to second doses at about 4 or about 12 weeks. The CDR3 totals 13 residues. In germline, CDR1 is LNHDA, CDR2 SQIVND (reference sequence). The ends were cut back, 5 bases at V and 3 bases at J, with 10 bases in the middle. This TCR was recovered from an adult who received the AZD1222 COVID-19 vaccine. Sequencing used peripheral blood, obtained 28 days after the second AZD1222 dose. V is TRBV19 and J is TRBJ1-1; no definite D call. The CDR3 DNA follows: TGTGCCAGTAGTTCCGACATTCACACTGAAGCTTTCTTT. This codes for CASSSDIHTEAFF.